Given below is one T cell receptor beta chain in context. The antigen it binds to is not known. The input lacks base qualities; no much larger clone sits a single base away. Sequenced using an Illumina HiSeq 1500. TCRdb's own reprocessing of the public reads used fastp at Q25 and MiXCR and kept productive beta chains. Each record represents a unique CDR3 protein, reported with the most common genes and DNA among its rows. The table for this sample lists some 700,000 distinct CDR3 sequences; roughly 36% of them were counted only once. The ten biggest clones cover 15% to 20% of the sample. The sample belongs to a study of T cell repertoires in cytomegalovirus infection (dated by TCRdb to 2018 to 2020). Regarding the complete study: Peptide stimulations targeted recently identified HLA-C-restricted CMV epitopes, whose presentation resists viral immunomodulation, together with well-studied HLA-B-restricted epitopes. Because public TCR beta signatures pointed to carriage of CMV infection together with the matching HLA type, the HLA type of each donor mattered for the analysis. Overall results and qualifications from the work: Cumulative frequency of public TCR beta family members discriminated carriers of CMV infection plus the relevant HLA type in this cohort and an independent approximately 350-donor cohort. The ex vivo response was dominated by HLA-C-restricted CMV-specific TCR beta clonotypes, and the single most frequent clonotype in two of eight donors was supplied by these HLA-C-restricted clonotypes.

Interpreted using the paper, the treatment or condition label stands for: in vitro stimulation with specific CMV peptide epitopes to enrich CMV-specific T cells. The specimen was cultured PBMCs, collected from culture after CMV antigen stimulation. This clonotype was obtained from a human donor in good health (CMV status not recorded). Some clones in this sample may be carry-over from other donors' samples.

The DNA sequence is as follows: TGTGCCTGGAGTGTAAGGTTCACCGGGGAGCTGTTTTTT. This gives the protein CAWSVRFTGELFF. Rearrangement joined TRBV30 to TRBJ2-2, with the D gene too uncertain to name. Measured from the cysteine to the phenylalanine, the CDR3 is 13 residues long. Of all the DNA, just the CDR3 is kept, 39 bases in frame from base 1. The V and J ends are trimmed by 0 bases and 4 bases, leaving 6 bases between them. Looking up the germline V gene (reference sequence) yields CDR1 GTSNPN and CDR2 SVGIG.